This T cell receptor beta chain was captured by sequencing in a study of spatial heterogeneity in lung cancer. General study results and limits: It was found that expanded intratumoral alpha and beta TCR counts tracked tumor mutation counts.

Time point noted: sample taken at primary tumor resection. Via MiXCR, TCRdb re-called the 5' RACE reads, giving one row per CDR3 protein. The table includes 9,500 to 11,000 distinct CDR3 sequences, 5% to 6% detected once. As to this clonotype: The target antigen is unknown.

This specimen was lung tumor tissue, taken at surgery. This clonotype was sampled from a male donor with early-stage non-small cell lung cancer.

In nucleotides, the CDR3 is TGTGCCAGCAGCTTAGTGAGGGGCATTCTCGGCCCTCAGCCCCAGCATTTT. This sequence encodes CASSLVRGILGPQPQHF. This rearrangement joins TRBV7-2 to TRBJ1-5; TRBD1 might be the D (5 bases). The CDR3 has 17 residues. Trimming cost V 1 base and J 6 bases, with 19 bases left between them. Germline CDR1 and CDR2: SGHTA and FQGNSA.